The 5 T cell receptor beta chains in this list originate from one sample, sequenced in a study of blood T cell repertoires in COVID-19. Method: immunoSEQ multiplex PCR; TCRdb's copy keeps in-frame clones and lacks some. The sample includes 250,000 or so clones, around 87% of them seen just once. The sequenced sample was peripheral blood. The receptors originated from a woman between 65 and 79 years old with active or convalescent COVID-19.

The chain has TRBV9 and TRBJ1-1, with a possible D match to TRBD1 (5 bases). With 4 bases removed from V and 4 bases from J, the gap between germline ends came to 17 bases. The CDR3 runs 15 residues. The germline CDR1 and CDR2 sequences are SGDLS and YYNGEE. In DNA form, the CDR3 reads TGTGCCAGCAGCCATGGGGCGGGGGTTATCACTGAAGCTTTCTTT. Protein sequence: CASSHGAGVITEAFF.

V gene TRBV12-3 or TRBV12-4 combines with J gene TRBJ1-1; 10 nucleotides align to TRBD1. V lost 3 bases and J lost 12; bases outside the gene matches: 7. The CDR3 covers 13 residues. CDR3 coding DNA: TGTGCCAGCAGTTTCCGACAGGGGGCAACGACTTTCTTT. Protein product: CASSFRQGATTFF.

V usage is TRBV5-1 and J usage is TRBJ2-2; the match to TRBD1 covers 9 bases. The CDR3 loop spans 17 amino acids. J lost 7 bases, V lost 0 bases, and 10 bases had no gene match. The germline V gene has CDR1 SGHRS and CDR2 YFSETQ. The CDR3: CASSLEPGQGRGGELFF. The CDR3, as DNA: TGCGCCAGCAGCTTGGAACCGGGACAGGGAAGAGGCGGGGAGCTGTTTTTT.

DNA for the CDR3: TGCGCCAGCACCCCCGGGGGGGGCTTTGGTGAAGCTTTCTTT. Amino acids: CASTPGGGFGEAFF. The chain carries TRBV5-1 and TRBJ1-1; D possibly corresponds to TRBD1 (6 bases). Germline CDR1 and CDR2: SGHRS and YFSETQ. CDR3 length equals 14 residues. With 6 bases removed from V and 7 bases from J, the gap between germline ends came to 19 bases.

The chain carries TRBV5-5 and TRBJ1-1; D uncertain. Trimming took off 0 bases at V and 2 bases at J, with 8 bases between the two ends. Germline CDR1 is SGHKS and CDR2 is YYEKEE (reference sequence). The CDR3 has 14 residues. The CDR3 spells CASSLGALNTEAFF. In nucleotides, the CDR3 is TGTGCCAGCAGCTTGGGGGCTCTAAACACTGAAGCTTTCTTT. Variable domain in full (rest from reference TRBV5-5 and TRBJ1-1): DAGVTQSPTHLIKTRGQQVTLRCSPISGHKSVSWYQQVLGQGPQFIFQYYEKEERGRGNFPDRFSARQFPNYSSELNVNALLLGDSALYLCASSLGALNTEAFFGQGTRLTVV.